A selection of T cell receptor beta chains follows, all from one sample in a study of cytomegalovirus exposure and HLA in healthy donors. Produced via immunoSEQ multiplex PCR; TCRdb's table is partial and in-frame only. Of 210,000 or so clones in the sample, roughly 81% are singletons; the top ten hold approximately 2%. Sequencing was carried out using PBMCs. Receptors were obtained from a woman under 40 in good health and CMV-seropositive. CDR3s include the opening cysteine and the closing phenylalanine or tryptophan. The order of the fields is J gene, D gene, V gene, clone size, CDR3 DNA, CDR3 protein. D genes are given only for firm matches. Clone size is stated in some rows and not others, as once, few, many or a class when expanded.

J: TRBJ1-4; D: NA; V: TRBV27; size: NA; DNA: TGTGCCAGCAGTTTAATAGGAGCTAATGAAAAACTGTTTTTT; CDR3: CASSLIGANEKLFF
J: TRBJ1-2; D: TRBD1; V: TRBV25-1; size: NA; DNA: TGTGCCAGCAGAACCGGGACAGGGCCCAGCTATGGCTACACCTTC; CDR3: CASRTGTGPSYGYTF
J: TRBJ1-1; D: NA; V: TRBV5-1; size: NA; DNA: TGCGCCAGCAGCCGATGGCGGGAGGCGGGGGCTGAAGCTTTCTTT; CDR3: CASSRWREAGAEAFF
J: TRBJ2-7; D: TRBD2; V: TRBV4-1; size: NA; DNA: TGCGCCAGCAGCCTCACTAGCGGGGTTCAGTCCTACGAGCAGTACTTC; CDR3: CASSLTSGVQSYEQYF
J: TRBJ2-7; D: NA; V: TRBV15; size: NA; DNA: TGTGCCACCAGCAGCAACAGGGTTAGCTCCTACGAGCAGCACTTC; CDR3: CATSSNRVSSYEQHF
J: TRBJ2-3; D: TRBD1; V: TRBV9; size: once; DNA: TGTGCCAGCAGCGTAGCTACGGGGACAGGGGATACGCAGTATTTT; CDR3: CASSVATGTGDTQYF
J: TRBJ1-1; D: NA; V: TRBV7-3; size: NA; DNA: TGTGCCAGCAGCTTCTCGACAGTGAACACTGAAGCTTTCTTT; CDR3: CASSFSTVNTEAFF
J: TRBJ1-5; D: NA; V: TRBV5-3; size: NA; DNA: TGTGCCAGAAGCGCACAGGACTATAGCAATCAGCCCCAGCATTTT; CDR3: CARSAQDYSNQPQHF
J: TRBJ2-1; D: NA; V: TRBV5-4; size: NA; DNA: TGTGCCAGCAGCTTGACAGCCCTACCCTACAATGAGCAGTTCTTC; CDR3: CASSLTALPYNEQFF
J: TRBJ1-5; D: NA; V: TRBV7-2; size: NA; DNA: TGTGCCAGCAGTCTTGGCAATCAGCCCCAGCATTTT; CDR3: CASSLGNQPQHF
J: TRBJ2-7; D: NA; V: TRBV6-1; size: NA; DNA: TGTGCCAGCAGTGAACCTGGGCTAAGTGTCTACGAGCAGTACTTC; CDR3: CASSEPGLSVYEQYF
J: TRBJ2-2; D: NA; V: TRBV29-1; size: NA; DNA: TGCAGCGTTGAAGTATTAGCTACCGGGGAGCTGTTTTTT; CDR3: CSVEVLATGELFF
J: TRBJ1-1; D: NA; V: TRBV7-3; size: NA; DNA: TGTGCCAGCAGCCCCCGACTGGGCACTGAAGCTTTCTTT; CDR3: CASSPRLGTEAFF
J: TRBJ2-7; D: TRBD2; V: TRBV4-3; size: NA; DNA: TGCGCCAGCAGCCAACGCCTAGCGGGAGTGTACGAGCAGTACTTC; CDR3: CASSQRLAGVYEQYF
J: TRBJ1-2; D: TRBD1; V: TRBV19; size: NA; DNA: TGTGCCAGCTCGGACAGGGCCACTTCATATGGCTACACCTTC; CDR3: CASSDRATSYGYTF
J: TRBJ2-3; D: TRBD2; V: TRBV11-2; size: NA; DNA: TGTGCCAGCAGCTTAAGGGGACTAGACGGGGGCACAGATACGCAGTATTTT; CDR3: CASSLRGLDGGTDTQYF
J: TRBJ2-5; D: TRBD2; V: TRBV28; size: NA; DNA: TGTGCCAGCAGTTCTCTAGCGGGGGGGCAAGAGACCCAGTACTTC; CDR3: CASSSLAGGQETQYF
J: TRBJ2-5; D: TRBD2; V: TRBV5-1; size: NA; DNA: TGCGCCAGCAGCGGAGCAACCGGGACTAGCGGGGGAACAACCCAGTACTTC; CDR3: CASSGATGTSGGTTQYF
J: TRBJ2-2; D: NA; V: TRBV4-1; size: NA; DNA: TGCGCCAGCAGCCCCGGGCAGGGAATAACCGGGGAGCTGTTTTTT; CDR3: CASSPGQGITGELFF
J: TRBJ1-2; D: NA; V: TRBV6-5; size: NA; DNA: TGTGCCAGCAAGGGGGAGGGCTACACCTTC; CDR3: CASKGEGYTF
J: TRBJ2-1; D: NA; V: TRBV6-5; size: NA; DNA: TGTGCCAGCAGCCGGACTACATACAATGAGCAGTTCTTC; CDR3: CASSRTTYNEQFF
J: TRBJ2-7; D: TRBD2; V: TRBV28; size: NA; DNA: TGTGCCAGCAGTTCTGTCGCAGCGGGAGGGCCCTACGAGCAGTACTTC; CDR3: CASSSVAAGGPYEQYF
J: TRBJ2-2; D: NA; V: TRBV11-2; size: NA; DNA: TGTGCCAGCAGCCTCCTGAACACCGGGGAGCTGTTTTTT; CDR3: CASSLLNTGELFF
J: TRBJ1-2; D: TRBD1; V: TRBV6-6; size: once; DNA: TGTGCCAGCAGTAAGGACAGGGGTTATGGCTACACCTTC; CDR3: CASSKDRGYGYTF